This TCR beta chain came from a study of metastatic and nonmetastatic thyroid tumors. Whole-study context: Repertoire comparisons spanned blood and tumor or nodule tissue from malignant and benign thyroid patients.

CDR3 size: 12 residues. Looked up from germline, CDR1 is SGHVS and CDR2 is FQNEAQ. Authors' processing steps: A classifier of distant metastasis in papillary thyroid cancer was built from CDR3 differences (across clinicopathological groups). TCRdb reprocessed the PCR reads via MiXCR. In this record, the V and J calls reflect TCRdb's handling and not the investigators' own analysis. Seen here are about 8,000 clones, over 25% observed once, and the top ten hold roughly a sixth. On this clone itself: An end of the junction does not agree with germline; a read error may underlie this.

Thyroid surgery was performed in patients who had received no treatment beforehand. The source of this sequence is a female donor with papillary thyroid cancer or a benign thyroid nodule (not recorded which). Some clones in this sample may be carry-over from other donors' samples. The chain links TRBV7-8 to TRBJ2-7, with a possible D match to TRBD2 (6 bases). Source material: adjacent normal tissue. CDR3 protein: CASSPGLCELYF. The CDR3 region has the DNA TGTGCCAGCAGCCCGGGACTTTGTGAGCTGTACTTC.